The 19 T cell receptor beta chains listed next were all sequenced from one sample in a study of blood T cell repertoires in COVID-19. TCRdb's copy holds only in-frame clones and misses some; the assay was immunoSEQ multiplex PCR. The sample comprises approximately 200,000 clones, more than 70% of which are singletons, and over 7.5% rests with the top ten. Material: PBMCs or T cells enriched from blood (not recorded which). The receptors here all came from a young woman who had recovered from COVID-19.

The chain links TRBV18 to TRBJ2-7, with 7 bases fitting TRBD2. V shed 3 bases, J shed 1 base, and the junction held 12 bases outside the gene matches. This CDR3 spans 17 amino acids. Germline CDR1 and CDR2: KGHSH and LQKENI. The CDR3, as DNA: TGTGCCAGCTCACCCTTCCCGGGGGAGGGGCGGTCCTACGAGCAGTACTTC. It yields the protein CASSPFPGEGRSYEQYF.

Here the CDR3 reads CASSPRVLTGTNTEAFF. CDR3 nucleotide sequence: TGTGCCAGCTCACCTCGAGTTCTAACAGGGACGAACACTGAAGCTTTCTTT. The chain joins TRBV18 to TRBJ1-1; a weak D match, TRBD1 (6 bases). CDR1 and CDR2 (germline): KGHSH, LQKENI. V was trimmed by 3 bases and J by 1 base, leaving 18 bases between them. This CDR3 has 17 residues.

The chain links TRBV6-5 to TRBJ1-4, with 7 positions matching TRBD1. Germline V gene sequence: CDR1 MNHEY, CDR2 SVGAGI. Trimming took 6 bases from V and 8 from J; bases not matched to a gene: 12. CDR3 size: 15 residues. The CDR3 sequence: CASSRTGPGREKLFF. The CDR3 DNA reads TGTGCCAGCAGCAGGACAGGCCCCGGACGGGAAAAACTGTTTTTT.

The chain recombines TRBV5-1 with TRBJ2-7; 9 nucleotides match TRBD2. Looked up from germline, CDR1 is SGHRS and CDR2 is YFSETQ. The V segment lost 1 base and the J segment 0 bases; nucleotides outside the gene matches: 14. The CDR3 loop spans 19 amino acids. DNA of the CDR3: TGCGCCAGCAGCTTGCAGCGGGAGGAACCGTGGGGCAGCTCCTACGAGCAGTACTTC. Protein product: CASSLQREEPWGSSYEQYF.

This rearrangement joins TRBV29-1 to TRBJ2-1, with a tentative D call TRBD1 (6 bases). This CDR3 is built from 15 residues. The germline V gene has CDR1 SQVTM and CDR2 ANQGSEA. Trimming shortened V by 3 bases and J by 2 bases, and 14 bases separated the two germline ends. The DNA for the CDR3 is TGCAGCGTTGAGGACCACGACAGGACCTACAATGAGCAGTTCTTC. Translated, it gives CSVEDHDRTYNEQFF.

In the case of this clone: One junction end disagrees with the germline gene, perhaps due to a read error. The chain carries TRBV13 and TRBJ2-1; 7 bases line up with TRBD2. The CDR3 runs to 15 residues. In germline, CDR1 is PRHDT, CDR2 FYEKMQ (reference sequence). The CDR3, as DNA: TGTGCCAGCAGCCTAGGGGCTAGCGGCTACAATGAGCAGTTCTTC. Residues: CASSLGASGYNEQFF.

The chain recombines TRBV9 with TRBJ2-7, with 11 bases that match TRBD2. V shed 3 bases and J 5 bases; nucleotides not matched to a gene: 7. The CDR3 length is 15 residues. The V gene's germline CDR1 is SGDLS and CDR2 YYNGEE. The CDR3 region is CASSDASGRLHEQYF. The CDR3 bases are TGTGCCAGCAGCGACGCTAGCGGGAGGCTCCACGAGCAGTACTTC.

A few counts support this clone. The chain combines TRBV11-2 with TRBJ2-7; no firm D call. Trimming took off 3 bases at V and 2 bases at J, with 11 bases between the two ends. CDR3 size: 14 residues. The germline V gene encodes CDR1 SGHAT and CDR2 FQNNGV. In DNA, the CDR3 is TGTGCCAGCAGCTTTTCGATACCGGCCTACGAGCAGTACTTC. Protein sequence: CASSFSIPAYEQYF.

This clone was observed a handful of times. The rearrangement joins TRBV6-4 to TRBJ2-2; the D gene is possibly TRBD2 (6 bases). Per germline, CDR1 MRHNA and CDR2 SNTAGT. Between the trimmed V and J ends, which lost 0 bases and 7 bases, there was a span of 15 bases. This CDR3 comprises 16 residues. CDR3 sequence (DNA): TGTGCCAGCAGTGACTCGGTCGGGAGAGGGGTCGGGGAGCTGTTTTTT. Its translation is CASSDSVGRGVGELFF.

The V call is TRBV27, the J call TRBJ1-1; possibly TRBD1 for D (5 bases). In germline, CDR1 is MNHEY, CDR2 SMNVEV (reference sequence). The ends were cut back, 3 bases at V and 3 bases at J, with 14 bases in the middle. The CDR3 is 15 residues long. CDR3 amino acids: CASSFIRGRDTEAFF. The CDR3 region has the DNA TGTGCCAGCAGTTTTATCCGGGGGAGAGACACTGAAGCTTTCTTT.

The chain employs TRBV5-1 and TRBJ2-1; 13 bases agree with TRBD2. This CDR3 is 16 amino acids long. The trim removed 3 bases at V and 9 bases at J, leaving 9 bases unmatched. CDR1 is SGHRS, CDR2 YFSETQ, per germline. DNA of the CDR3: TGCGCCAGCAGCTGGGGACTAGCGGGATATCGGGGTGAGCAGTTCTTC. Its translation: CASSWGLAGYRGEQFF.

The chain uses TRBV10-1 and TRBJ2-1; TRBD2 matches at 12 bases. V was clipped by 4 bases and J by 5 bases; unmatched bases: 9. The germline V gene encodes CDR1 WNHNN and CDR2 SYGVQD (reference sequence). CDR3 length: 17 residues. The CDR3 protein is CASSALETSGSNNEQFF. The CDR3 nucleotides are TGCGCCAGCAGTGCTCTCGAGACTAGCGGGAGTAACAATGAGCAGTTCTTC.

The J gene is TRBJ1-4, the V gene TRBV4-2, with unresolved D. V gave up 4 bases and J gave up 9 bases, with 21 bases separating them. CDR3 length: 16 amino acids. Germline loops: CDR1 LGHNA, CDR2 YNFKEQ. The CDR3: CASSPSMAGIGKKLFF. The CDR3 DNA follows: TGTGCCAGCAGCCCCTCCATGGCCGGGATCGGGAAAAAACTGTTTTTT.

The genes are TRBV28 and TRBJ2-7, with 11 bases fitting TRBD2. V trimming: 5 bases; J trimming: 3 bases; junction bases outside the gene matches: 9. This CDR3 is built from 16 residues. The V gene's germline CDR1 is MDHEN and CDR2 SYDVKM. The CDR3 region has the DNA TGTGCCAGCAGTCGTAGCGGGAGGGCCAGGTTCTACGAGCAGTACTTC. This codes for CASSRSGRARFYEQYF.

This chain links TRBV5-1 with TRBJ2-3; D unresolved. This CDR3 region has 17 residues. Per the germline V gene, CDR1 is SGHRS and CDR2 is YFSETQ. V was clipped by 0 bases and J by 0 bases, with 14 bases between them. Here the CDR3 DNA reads TGCGCCAGCAGCTTGGCTCCAGGAAGCCCTAGCACAGATACGCAGTATTTT. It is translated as CASSLAPGSPSTDTQYF.

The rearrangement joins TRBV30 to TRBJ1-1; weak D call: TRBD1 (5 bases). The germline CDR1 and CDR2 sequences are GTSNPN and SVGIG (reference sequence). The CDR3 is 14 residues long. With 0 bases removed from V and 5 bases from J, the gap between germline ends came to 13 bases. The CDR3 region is CAWSVSRGSTEAFF. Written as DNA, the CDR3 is TGTGCCTGGAGTGTGTCTCGGGGGTCGACTGAAGCTTTCTTT.

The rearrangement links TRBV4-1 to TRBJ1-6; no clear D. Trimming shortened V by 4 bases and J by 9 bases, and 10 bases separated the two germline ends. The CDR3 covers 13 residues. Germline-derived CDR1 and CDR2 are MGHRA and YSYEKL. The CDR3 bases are TGCGCCAGCAGCCCCGAGGAGGGTTCACCCCTCCACTTT. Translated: CASSPEEGSPLHF.

The CDR3 bases are TGTGCCAGCAGCCAAGAAAGAGGGAGTGTGGACTCACCCCTCCACTTT. This translates into CASSQERGSVDSPLHF. J is TRBJ1-6 and V is TRBV3-1 (or the pseudogene TRBV3-2), with unresolved D. Deletions cut 0 bases from V and 10 bases from J, with 16 bases between. The CDR3 contains 16 residues. Germline V lookup: CDR1 LGHDT, CDR2 YNNKEL (reference sequence).

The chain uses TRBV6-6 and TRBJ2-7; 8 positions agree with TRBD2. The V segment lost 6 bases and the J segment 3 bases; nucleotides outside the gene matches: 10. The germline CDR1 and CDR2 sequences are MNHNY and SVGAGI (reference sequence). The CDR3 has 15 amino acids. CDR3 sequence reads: CASSYTSGALYEQYF. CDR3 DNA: TGTGCCAGCAGCTATACTAGCGGAGCCCTCTACGAGCAGTACTTC.